This T cell receptor (beta chain) was sequenced during a study of blood T cells in healthy people across ages. Study summary: Template switching captured about one barcoded beta molecule per two T cells. Study-level findings and limits: Donor CMV infection status was unknown, possibly confounding age-related changes in expanded clonotypes.

CDR3 length: 14 amino acids. The junction had 6 bases not matched to a gene; V was cut back by 5 bases and J by 3 bases. Germline assignment: CDR1 MNHEY and CDR2 SVGAGI. With respect to this clonotype: Its antigen is not identified.

A second PCR of about 6 to 12 cycles used a sample-barcoded 5' primer and a J-beta primer mix. TCRdb redid the calling of the 5' RACE reads with MiXCR, one entry per CDR3 protein. The repertoire holds some 1.6 million distinct CDR3 sequences, with about 35% as singletons. This chain uses TRBV6-5 with TRBJ2-7; 8 bases line up with TRBD1. The material sequenced was blood. The sequence came from a woman aged 25-40 years in good health. The CDR3 region has the DNA TGTGCCAGCAGTCCGACAGGGGAAAGCTACGAGCAGTACTTC. Translated: CASSPTGESYEQYF.